This T cell receptor beta chain was identified in a study of identical twins (dated by TCRdb to about 2016). Study-level background: To test whether fetal clonotypes persist, this study deep-sequenced TCR alpha and beta repertoires from monozygotic twins, from unrelated adults of various ages, and from cord blood. To rule out contamination, the twin experiments were replicated at different times with different library preparation protocols.

The library was obtained by 5' RACE. TCRdb shows the sequencer as Illumina HiSeq 2000. Template switching added a universal primer binding site, and the final cDNA carried a unique molecular identifier that allowed TCR cDNA molecules to be counted accurately. Specific primers in the conserved constant-segment region were used to synthesize first-strand cDNA for the TCR alpha and beta chains. To control for contamination, every cDNA library carried two barcodes: a SMART-Mk sample barcode plus Illumina barcodes. Two successive PCR steps introduced TruSeq adapter sequences along with Illumina sample barcodes. The Illumina HiSeq platform was used with custom primers to sequence TCR alpha and beta cDNA libraries. In the original analysis: Raw reads were processed with MiGEC to extract unique molecular identifiers, and MiXCR was used to determine CDR3 positions. Recombination models were inferred per individual with the repgenHMM and IGoR tools using an EM algorithm. Shared clonotype analysis was performed with the tcR package in R, normalizing sharing by the product of cloneset sizes. Out-of-frame nonproductive sequences were analyzed to study raw recombination free of thymic and clonal selection effects. Clones were called with MiXCR by TCRdb after fastp trimmed the public reads at Q25, and only in-frame beta chains were retained. Rows with a matching CDR3 protein are joined into one entry that keeps the most common DNA and genes. The V and J calls were determined by TCRdb, not by the authors. For this sample the table gives 750,000 to 950,000 distinct CDR3 sequences, of which over 9% were detected only once. The ten largest make up around 1.6% of the sample.

V is reduced by 3 bases and J by 4 bases, leaving a spacing of 8 bases between them. According to the germline V gene, CDR1 reads KGHDR and CDR2 reads SFDVKD. Measured from the cysteine to the phenylalanine, the CDR3 is 13 residues long. The entry retains the CDR3 DNA only, 39 bases that are in frame from base 1. Note on this clonotype: There is no known antigen for this receptor. Per-nucleotide qualities are absent, and no much larger clonotype sits a single base away.

Every donor in the study was a healthy Caucasian. Three pairs of female monozygotic twins, all aged 18 to 29 years, made up the twin cohort. Peripheral blood mononuclear cells were the source from which RNA for the TCR libraries was isolated. The paper as a whole reports these results and caveats: Out-of-frame TCR alpha sequences shared between twins showed an excess of low generation-probability sequences compared with coincidental sharing between unrelated individuals. Because the same donors could not be followed over many years, conclusions were based on cross-sectional statistical analysis. In monozygotic twins, out-of-frame TCR alpha sharing was systematically underestimated by recombination models, although the models agreed with sharing between unrelated individuals. Fewer insertions were carried by abundant cord blood beta clonotypes; a weaker similar trend was observed in young adult naive repertoires, while no such trend was observed in memory repertoires. Invariant T cells such as MAIT and iNKT could partly confound zero-insertion analyses, although diverse VJ usage argued against such confounding for most clonotypes. Excess twin sharing in beta out-of-frame sequences was weaker because fewer shared sequences lowered the signal-to-noise ratio.

The same data also went into a second study, on yellow fever vaccine responses in identical twins. As that second paper reports: The T cell response to vaccination in identical twins was reported by the authors to appear partly convergent and partly personalized. In identical twins, the study followed T cell clones that responded to the vaccine with precision.

The V and J genes are TRBV24-1 and TRBJ2-5; there is no confident call for the D gene. The sequence derives from a woman younger than 35 in good health. The source material was PBMCs. The CDR3 amino acid sequence is: CATSDPVRETQYF. The DNA sequence is TGTGCCACCAGTGATCCTGTTAGAGAGACCCAGTACTTC.